These T cell receptor beta chains were read from a single sample in a study of T cell therapy after organ transplantation. Here immunoSEQ multiplex PCR was the method, and the copy in TCRdb shows in-frame clones only, minus some. The sample includes about 17,000 clones, less than 90% of them seen just once. The antigens of these receptors remain unknown. This sample comprised CD8+ T cells from blood, obtained after autologous CMV-specific T cell therapy. These receptors were collected from a human patient who had received a solid organ transplant and had CMV disease. T cells may partly derive from the graft donor. Each CDR3 is given with its conserved first and last residue. D genes are given only for firm matches. Size values are once, few and many counts, or a class for expanded clones, and some rows have none.

V	size	D	J	CDR3	DNA
TRBV4-2	once	NA	TRBJ1-4	CASSQSGDEKLFF	TGTGCCAGCAGCCAATCAGGGGATGAAAAACTGTTTTTT
TRBV4-2	NA	NA	TRBJ1-2	CASSQESRTSNYGYTF	TGTGCCAGCAGCCAAGAGAGCCGGACATCGAACTATGGCTACACCTTC
TRBV30	NA	NA	TRBJ2-1	CAWSVGMVHEQFF	TGTGCCTGGAGTGTCGGGATGGTCCATGAGCAGTTCTTC
TRBV6-5	NA	TRBD1	TRBJ2-7	CASSYSRDRSYEQYF	TGTGCCAGCAGTTATTCCCGGGACAGATCCTACGAGCAGTACTTC
TRBV6-1	NA	TRBD2	TRBJ2-1	CASSEREGSYNEQFF	TGTGCCAGCAGTGAGCGGGAGGGCTCCTACAATGAGCAGTTCTTC
TRBV27	NA	NA	TRBJ2-1	CASSLEFSNEQFF	TGTGCCAGCAGTTTAGAATTTAGCAATGAGCAGTTCTTC
TRBV5-1	NA	NA	TRBJ1-1	CASTEGKNTEAFF	TGCGCCAGCACGGAGGGTAAGAACACTGAAGCTTTCTTT
TRBV29-1	NA	NA	TRBJ1-2	CSAPAGSGYTF	TGCAGCGCCCCGGCGGGGTCTGGCTACACCTTC
TRBV4-2	NA	TRBD2	TRBJ2-3	CASSQVKAGVVDTQYF	TGTGCCAGCAGCCAAGTCAAAGCGGGGGTGGTAGATACGCAGTATTTT
TRBV5-6	hyperexpanded	NA	TRBJ2-7	CASSLIGSSDEQYF	TGTGCCAGCAGCTTGATAGGGAGTAGCGACGAGCAGTACTTC
TRBV7-3	NA	TRBD2	TRBJ2-5	CASSKRGGQETQYF	TGTGCCAGCAGCAAGCGGGGGGGACAAGAGACCCAGTACTTC
TRBV19	NA	NA	TRBJ1-1	CASSRGQYTEAFF	TGTGCCAGTAGTAGAGGACAGTACACTGAAGCTTTCTTT
TRBV2	NA	TRBD1	TRBJ1-6	CASRGTGYNSPLHF	TGTGCCAGCAGGGGGACAGGATATAATTCACCCCTCCACTTT
TRBV6-4	NA	TRBD1	TRBJ2-2	CANPDNRGIGELFF	TGTGCCAACCCCGATAACAGGGGTATCGGGGAGCTGTTTTTT
TRBV2	few	TRBD1	TRBJ1-2	CASTDRGRVRGYTF	TGTGCCAGCACTGACAGGGGGAGAGTGCGGGGCTACACCTTC
TRBV4-1	NA	NA	TRBJ2-7	CASSQEGQSGYEQYF	TGCGCCAGCAGCCAAGAGGGACAATCCGGGTACGAGCAGTACTTC
TRBV2	NA	NA	TRBJ2-1	CASSVHFSGAARSYNEQFF	TGTGCCAGCAGTGTTCACTTCAGTGGTGCGGCTAGATCCTACAATGAGCAGTTCTTC
TRBV7-9	NA	TRBD2	TRBJ2-4	CASSSGTSGINIQYF	TGTGCCAGCAGCTCAGGGACTAGCGGAATAAACATTCAGTACTTC
TRBV6-5	NA	NA	TRBJ1-1	CASSQPRQSGTEAFF	TGTGCCAGCAGCCAACCTAGACAGTCGGGCACTGAAGCTTTCTTT
TRBV2	NA	NA	TRBJ1-1	CASSEALGAFF	TGTGCCAGCAGTGAAGCGCTAGGAGCTTTCTTT
TRBV5-8	NA	NA	TRBJ1-1	CASSSHREESTEAFF	TGTGCCAGCAGCTCGCACAGGGAAGAGAGCACTGAAGCTTTCTTT
TRBV19	NA	NA	TRBJ1-4	CASSEGITNEKLFF	TGTGCCAGTAGCGAGGGAATAACTAATGAAAAACTGTTTTTT
TRBV7-9	NA	NA	TRBJ1-2	CASSYINRDGGYTF	TGTGCCAGCAGCTACATAAACCGGGACGGTGGCTACACCTTC
TRBV6-6	once	NA	TRBJ1-5	CASGAAGSNQPQHF	TGTGCCAGCGGTGCAGCAGGTAGCAATCAGCCCCAGCATTTT
TRBV6-5	NA	TRBD2	TRBJ2-1	CASSTGGPYNEQFF	TGTGCCAGCAGCACGGGGGGGCCCTACAATGAGCAGTTCTTC
TRBV7-7	NA	NA	TRBJ1-1	CASSWGANTEAFF	TGTGCTAGCAGCTGGGGCGCGAACACTGAAGCTTTCTTT
TRBV6-5	NA	TRBD2	TRBJ2-7	CASSPLAGASYEQYF	TGTGCCAGCAGCCCACTAGCGGGAGCCTCCTACGAGCAGTACTTC
TRBV19	NA	NA	TRBJ2-1	CASSIAGVSYNEQFF	TGTGCCAGTAGTATAGCGGGGGTCTCCTACAATGAGCAGTTCTTC
TRBV4-3	NA	TRBD2	TRBJ2-3	CASSQGVAGVSADTQYF	TGCGCCAGCAGCCAAGGGGTAGCGGGGGTTAGCGCAGATACGCAGTATTTT
TRBV30	NA	TRBD1	TRBJ1-5	CAWSPGQGDQPQHF	TGTGCCTGGAGTCCAGGACAGGGCGATCAGCCCCAGCATTTT
TRBV13	once	TRBD1	TRBJ2-7	CASSFGRGRVEQYF	TGTGCCAGCAGCTTCGGCAGGGGGCGGGTCGAGCAGTACTTC
TRBV7-2	NA	NA	TRBJ2-1	CASSFRAQGDEQFF	TGTGCCAGCAGTTTTAGGGCCCAGGGCGATGAGCAGTTCTTC
TRBV19	NA	TRBD2	TRBJ2-1	CASSTGRDYGEQFF	TGTGCCAGTAGTACGGGTAGGGACTACGGTGAGCAGTTCTTC
TRBV13	NA	NA	TRBJ2-1	CASSPLGSYNEQFF	TGTGCCAGCAGCCCTCTCGGCTCGTACAATGAGCAGTTCTTC
TRBV19	NA	TRBD2	TRBJ2-7	CASSIVAGIYEQYF	TGTGCCAGTAGTATTGTAGCGGGAATCTACGAGCAGTACTTC
TRBV10-1	NA	NA	TRBJ1-1	CASTPDGMNTEAFF	TGCGCCAGCACTCCAGACGGGATGAACACTGAAGCTTTCTTT
TRBV13	NA	NA	TRBJ2-7	CASSPSYVNEQYF	TGTGCCAGCAGCCCATCCTACGTAAACGAGCAGTACTTC
TRBV6-5	NA	NA	TRBJ1-4	CASSYSVVATNEKLFF	TGTGCCAGCAGTTACTCCGTCGTCGCAACTAATGAAAAACTGTTTTTT
TRBV10-3	NA	NA	TRBJ1-1	CAISVDWEHTEAFF	TGTGCCATCAGTGTCGACTGGGAGCACACTGAAGCTTTCTTT
TRBV6-1	NA	NA	TRBJ2-7	CASPSENRGEQYF	TGTGCCAGTCCATCAGAAAATCGTGGGGAGCAGTACTTC
TRBV29-1	NA	NA	TRBJ1-1	CSVVTENTEAFF	TGCAGCGTTGTGACAGAGAACACTGAAGCTTTCTTT
TRBV6-4	NA	NA	TRBJ2-1	CASSDGENNEQFF	TGTGCCAGCAGTGACGGGGAGAACAATGAGCAGTTCTTC
TRBV5-1	NA	TRBD1	TRBJ2-5	CASSLGQGVQETQYF	TGCGCCAGCAGCTTGGGACAGGGGGTCCAAGAGACCCAGTACTTC
TRBV15	NA	NA	TRBJ2-7	CATSSPRDTSYEQYF	TGTGCCACCAGCAGCCCGCGAGACACCTCCTACGAGCAGTACTTC
TRBV5-1	NA	NA	TRBJ1-1	CASSLVDLNTEAFF	TGCGCCAGCAGCTTGGTAGACCTGAACACTGAAGCTTTCTTT
TRBV30	NA	NA	TRBJ2-7	CAWSDKRQDYEQYF	TGTGCCTGGAGCGATAAGAGACAGGACTACGAGCAGTACTTC
TRBV30	NA	NA	TRBJ1-5	CARPLQGSNQPQHF	TGTGCCCGACCCCTACAGGGTTCCAATCAGCCCCAGCATTTT
TRBV11-2	NA	NA	TRBJ2-1	CASSSPTRSLNEQFF	TGTGCCAGCAGCTCACCTACACGAAGTTTAAATGAGCAGTTCTTC
TRBV5-3	NA	TRBD1	TRBJ1-5	CASSLTGLVQPQHF	TGTGCCAGCAGCTTGACAGGGCTTGTTCAGCCCCAGCATTTT
TRBV12-5	NA	NA	TRBJ1-1	CASGLVRSRGPLNTEAFF	TGTGCTAGTGGTTTGGTACGTTCCAGGGGACCCCTGAACACTGAAGCTTTCTTT